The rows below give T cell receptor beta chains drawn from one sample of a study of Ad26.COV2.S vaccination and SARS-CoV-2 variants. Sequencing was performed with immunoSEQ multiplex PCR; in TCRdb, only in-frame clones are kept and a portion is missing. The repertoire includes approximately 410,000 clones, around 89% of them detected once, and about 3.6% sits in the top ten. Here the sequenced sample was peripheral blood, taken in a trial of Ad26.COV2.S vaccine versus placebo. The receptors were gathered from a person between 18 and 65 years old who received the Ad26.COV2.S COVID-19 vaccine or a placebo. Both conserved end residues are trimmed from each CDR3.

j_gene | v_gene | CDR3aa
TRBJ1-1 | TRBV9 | ASSGTALSEAF
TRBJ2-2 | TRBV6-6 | ASSPHYSGGGTGELF
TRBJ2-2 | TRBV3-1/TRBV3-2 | ASSPTRGAGELF
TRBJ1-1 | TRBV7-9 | ASSPGRPDGAF
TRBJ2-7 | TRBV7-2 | ASTSTVYEQY
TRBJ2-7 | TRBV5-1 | ASSWTGQGYEQY
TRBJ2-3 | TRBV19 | ASRSGRGRWSTDTQY
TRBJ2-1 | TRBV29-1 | SVEAKSLAYEQF
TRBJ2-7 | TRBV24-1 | ATSDSDRLEAEQY
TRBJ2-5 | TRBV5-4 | ASSLEGGGYETQY
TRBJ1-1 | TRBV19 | ASNPSSQLTEAF
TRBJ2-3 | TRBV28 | ASSSLAGGSDTQY
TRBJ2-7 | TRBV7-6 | ASSSTGEQY
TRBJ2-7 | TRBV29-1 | SVEEGQGFSYEQY
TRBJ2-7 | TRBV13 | ASSWGNRAEQY
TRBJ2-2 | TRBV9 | ASSVTSTTGELF
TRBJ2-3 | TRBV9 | ASSVGPSTDTQY
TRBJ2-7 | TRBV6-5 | ASSPGQIYEQY
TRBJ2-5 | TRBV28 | ASSFGLAGAQETQY
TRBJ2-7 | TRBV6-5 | ASHLRDRGYEQY
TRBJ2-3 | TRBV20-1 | SASFRFTDTQY
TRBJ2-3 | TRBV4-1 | ASSQDGPQRPIDTQY
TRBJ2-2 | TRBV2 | ASSDYVEEFQAGELF
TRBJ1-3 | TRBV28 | ASSFFGPEGNTIY
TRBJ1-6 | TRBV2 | ASSAARQGLVVSSPH
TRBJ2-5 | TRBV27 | ASRRIAPEQETQY
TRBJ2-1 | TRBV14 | ASRSGQSGSYNEQF
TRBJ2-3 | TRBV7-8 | ASSLSLTDTQY
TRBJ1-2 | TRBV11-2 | ASSNMDRGLPRGYT
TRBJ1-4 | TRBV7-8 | ASSFVGRRDSYEKLF
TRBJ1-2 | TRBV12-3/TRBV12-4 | ASSFNGVGGYT
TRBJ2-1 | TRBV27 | ASSYSGGAHNEQF
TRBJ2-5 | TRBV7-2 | ASSLVASGAQETQY
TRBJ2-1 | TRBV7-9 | ASSLERLARYNEQF
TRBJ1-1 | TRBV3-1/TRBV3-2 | ASSQVPGMGAF
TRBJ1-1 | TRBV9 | ASSAGVNTEAF
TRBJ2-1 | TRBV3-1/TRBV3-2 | ASSHLNEQF
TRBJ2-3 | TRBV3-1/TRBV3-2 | ASSPTSSVAI
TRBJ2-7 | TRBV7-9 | ASSPSGVEQY